These T cell receptor beta chains were read from a single sample in a study of ipilimumab plus nivolumab after autologous stem cell transplantation. Generated by immunoSEQ multiplex PCR, the TCRdb table keeps only in-frame clones and is missing some. In the table there are 8,000 to 13,000 clones, nearly 80% of which are singletons. This material consisted of PBMCs, taken in a trial of ipilimumab plus nivolumab as post-transplant consolidation. The receptor source for this set is a male donor with diffuse large B-cell lymphoma. The CDR3 runs from the conserved cysteine through the conserved F or W. D genes are given only for firm matches. Size is omitted from some rows. Given values are once, few, many or a class for expanded clones.

TRBV7-9	NA	once	TRBJ2-7	TGTGCCAGCAGCTTTAGTCGGGAGACGGACGAGCAGTACTTC	CASSFSRETDEQYF
TRBV25-1	NA	few	TRBJ1-2	TGTGCCAGCAGTGAATATTACAGGGTCGACTATGGCTACACCTTC	CASSEYYRVDYGYTF
TRBV7-9	NA	NA	TRBJ2-7	TGTGCCAGCAGCTCATCAGGGATTGTAGAGTACGAGCAGTACTTC	CASSSSGIVEYEQYF
TRBV7-8	NA	NA	TRBJ2-3	TGTGCCAGCAGCCAGGGGTCGAGGATCGATACGCAGTATTTT	CASSQGSRIDTQYF
TRBV4-3	NA	NA	TRBJ2-7	TGCGCCAGCAGCCAAGATTGGGGGAACGAGCAGTACTTC	CASSQDWGNEQYF
TRBV9	TRBD2	NA	TRBJ2-7	TGTGCCAGCAGCGAGGGGGTCCGGGAGGGGCAGTACTTC	CASSEGVREGQYF
TRBV6-5	TRBD2	NA	TRBJ2-3	TGTGCCAGCAGTTACTCCCCTAGCGGGGGGGCAGATACGCAGTATTTT	CASSYSPSGGADTQYF
TRBV28	NA	NA	TRBJ1-5	TGTGCCAGCAGTTTGGTTCGAGGGGCTCAGCCCCAGCATTTT	CASSLVRGAQPQHF
TRBV28	TRBD2	NA	TRBJ2-7	TGTGCCAGCCGGCCGCGGGGGGGGGCCTACGAGCAGTACTTC	CASRPRGGAYEQYF
TRBV5-6	NA	few	TRBJ1-1	TGTGCCAGCAGCTTTATCGACAGAACTGAAGCTTTCTTT	CASSFIDRTEAFF
TRBV7-9	NA	NA	TRBJ2-7	TGTGCCAGCAGCGAACTAGGGGGAGTCCCCGACGAGCAGTACTTC	CASSELGGVPDEQYF
TRBV14	NA	NA	TRBJ2-6	TGTGCCAGCAGCCGTCTCTTGATCACGGGGTCCTCTGGGGCCAACGTCCTGACTTTC	CASSRLLITGSSGANVLTF
TRBV28	NA	NA	TRBJ1-1	TGTGCCAGCAGTACAGGGTATACTGAAGCTTTCTTT	CASSTGYTEAFF
TRBV7-9	TRBD2	NA	TRBJ2-5	TGTGCCAGTACTCCTAGCGGGGGTATCCAAGAGACCCAGTACTTC	CASTPSGGIQETQYF
TRBV9	NA	NA	TRBJ2-7	TGTGCCAGCAGCGTGGGGGGTTACGAGCAGTACTTC	CASSVGGYEQYF
TRBV7-6	TRBD1	NA	TRBJ1-1	TGTGCCAGCAGCTCTGGACAGGGCGAATTCGTGGGGAACACTGAAGCTTTCTTT	CASSSGQGEFVGNTEAFF
TRBV7-2	NA	NA	TRBJ2-5	TGTGCCAGCAGCTCAACCGGGGCCCTAAACGCCGAGACCCAGTACTTC	CASSSTGALNAETQYF
TRBV11-3	TRBD2	NA	TRBJ2-3	TGTGCCAGCAGCCCCCGGTTAGCGGGGGGGCAAGATACGCAGTATTTT	CASSPRLAGGQDTQYF
TRBV4-3	TRBD2	NA	TRBJ2-1	TGCGCCAGCAGTCACCTGACTAGCGGGGGGGACCCCTACAATGAGCAGTTCTTC	CASSHLTSGGDPYNEQFF
TRBV6-5	TRBD1	NA	TRBJ1-2	TGTGCCAGCAGTTACGCAGGGGGGTATGGCTACACCTTC	CASSYAGGYGYTF
TRBV7-8	NA	NA	TRBJ1-5	TGTGCCAGCAGCAGCCTATCGCGGTTCGGCAATCAGCCCCAGCATTTT	CASSSLSRFGNQPQHF
TRBV30	TRBD1	NA	TRBJ2-6	TGTGCCTGGAGGCTCTTTAGACAGGGTTCAACCCTCTCTGGGGCCAACGTCCTGACTTTC	CAWRLFRQGSTLSGANVLTF
TRBV19	TRBD1	few	TRBJ2-7	TGTGCCAGTAGTATAGATTGGGCCGGGACAGGGACCTACGAGCAGTACTTC	CASSIDWAGTGTYEQYF
TRBV19	NA	NA	TRBJ1-4	TGTGCCAGTAGTATCGGGGGCGGCGGTGAAAAACTGTTTTTT	CASSIGGGGEKLFF
TRBV6-6	TRBD2	few	TRBJ2-7	TGTGCCAGCAGAACCGGGACTAGTTCCTCCTACGAGCAGTACTTC	CASRTGTSSSYEQYF
TRBV27	TRBD1	NA	TRBJ1-1	TGTGCCAGCAGTAACGGACAGGGTTTCACTGAAGCTTTCTTT	CASSNGQGFTEAFF
TRBV6-5	NA	NA	TRBJ2-5	TGTGCCAGCAGTGATAGTAAAGAGACCCAGTACTTC	CASSDSKETQYF
TRBV9	TRBD1	NA	TRBJ2-7	TGTGCCAGCAGCGTAGCATTGGGACAGGGTTACGACGAGCAGTACTTC	CASSVALGQGYDEQYF
TRBV4-1	NA	NA	TRBJ2-5	TGCGCCAGCAGCCAAGAAGGACGGTTAACAGAGACCCAGTACTTC	CASSQEGRLTETQYF
TRBV27	NA	few	TRBJ2-7	TGTGCCAGCAGTATGGGGAGAGGGTCTGGCGAGCAGTACTTC	CASSMGRGSGEQYF
TRBV28	NA	NA	TRBJ1-2	TGTGCCAGCAGTTTGAGGGTCGACTATGGCTACACCTTC	CASSLRVDYGYTF
TRBV11-2	TRBD2	NA	TRBJ2-3	TGTGCCAGCAGCCTGAGACTAGCGGGGGCAACAGATACGCAGTATTTT	CASSLRLAGATDTQYF
TRBV7-3	NA	NA	TRBJ2-5	TGTGCCAGCAGCTTAGGACTTCGGGAGACCCAGTACTTC	CASSLGLRETQYF
TRBV4-1	NA	NA	TRBJ1-1	TGCGCCAGCAGCCTCGGGAACACTGAAGCTTTCTTT	CASSLGNTEAFF
TRBV30	NA	NA	TRBJ2-2	TGTGCCTGGAGTCCCCTCTCCGGACGGACCGGGGAGCTGTTTTTT	CAWSPLSGRTGELFF
TRBV9	TRBD1	NA	TRBJ2-2	TGTGCCAGCAGCGTAGAGGACAGGGAGAACACCGGGGAGCTGTTTTTT	CASSVEDRENTGELFF
TRBV10-2	NA	few	TRBJ2-7	TGCGCCAGCAGTGAGTCGCTTGCTAGCGTAACCTACGAGCAGTACTTC	CASSESLASVTYEQYF
TRBV11-2	NA	NA	TRBJ2-1	TGTGCCAGCAGCTTAGGCGGCTACAATGAGCAGTTCTTC	CASSLGGYNEQFF
TRBV15	TRBD1	NA	TRBJ2-3	TGTGCCACCAGCCTCGGACAGGGAACAGATACGCAGTATTTT	CATSLGQGTDTQYF
TRBV28	NA	NA	TRBJ2-1	TGTGCCAGCAGTCCCCCGGGGAGTAGCCTCAATGAGCAGTTCTTC	CASSPPGSSLNEQFF
TRBV5-4	NA	NA	TRBJ1-3	TGTGCCAGCAGCTCCAGGGGTCGTTCATCCGGAAACACCATATATTTT	CASSSRGRSSGNTIYF
TRBV6-6	NA	NA	TRBJ1-4	TGTGCCAGCAGCCGGGACGCTAATGAAAAACTGTTTTTT	CASSRDANEKLFF
TRBV10-3	TRBD1	NA	TRBJ2-3	TGTGCCATCGGGACAGTCACAGATACGCAGTATTTT	CAIGTVTDTQYF
TRBV29-1	TRBD1	NA	TRBJ2-4	TGCAGCGCCGGAAAGGGACAGGGGGCTGACATTCAGTACTTC	CSAGKGQGADIQYF
TRBV9	NA	NA	TRBJ1-2	TGTGCCAGCAGCGCAGGAAATGGTGGCTACACCTTC	CASSAGNGGYTF
TRBV25-1	NA	NA	TRBJ2-5	TGTGCCAGCAAGTGGGGGGAGACCCAGTACTTC	CASKWGETQYF